This entry is about one TCR beta chain. What it binds is not known. With a much larger clone just one base away, this may be a read error. One entry per CDR3 protein results from TCRdb running MiXCR on the reads. In the table there are about 740,000 distinct CDR3 sequences, approximately 40% of which are singletons. Germline V CDR1 and CDR2: SGHVS, FQNEAQ. The CDR3 is 15 residues long. This sample was included in a study of T cell repertoires in cytomegalovirus infection. Looking at the study overall: Carrying CMV and the relevant HLA type showed in public TCR beta signatures.

Study-wide points: It was HLA-C-restricted CMV-specific TCR beta clonotypes that dominated the response ex vivo. Identification of carriers of CMV plus the relevant HLA was achieved through cumulative public TCR beta family frequency.

Sequences were obtained from PBMCs. The genes are TRBV7-8 and TRBJ1-6; D not certain. The sequence was obtained from a human donor in good health (CMV status not recorded). Some clones in this sample may be carry-over from other donors' samples. The CDR3 sequence: CASSLSRLDNSHLHF. The CDR3 DNA reads TGTGCCAGCAGCTTATCCCGTCTGGATAATTCACACCTCCACTTT.